Following are 29 T cell receptor beta chains from one sample sequenced in a study of CD8+ T cells in alopecia areata (dated by TCRdb to the late 2010s). Libraries came from the immunoSEQ multiplex PCR assay. RNA was extracted from all samples and reverse transcribed into cDNA as template for TCR sequencing. TCRdb stores this immuneACCESS table with in-frame sequences only. Part of the clones is absent; in the studies checked, under half of the shortfall reflects unresolved V genes, and no reason is known for the rest. The sample contains roughly 250,000 clones, 67% of them found a single time. Around 1.2% of the sample belongs to the ten largest clones. The meaning of the sample's time point label: baseline before oral tofacitinib. The input for sequencing was CD4+ T cells sorted from blood, taken at week 0. The receptors stem from a human donor with alopecia areata.

The chain has TRBV6-1 and TRBJ1-1; D not certain. Trimming pared 3 bases from V and 1 base from J, leaving 6 bases between. Per the germline V gene, CDR1 is MNHNS and CDR2 is SASEGT. The CDR3 extends over 13 amino acids. In nucleotides, the CDR3 is TGTGCCAGCAGTGATCTCGGGAACACTGAAGCTTTCTTT. It specifies CASSDLGNTEAFF.

In its sample, this clone was seen a few times. The V call is TRBV6-6, the J call TRBJ1-1, with 7 bases identical to TRBD1. Trimming at V came to 6 bases and at J to 6 bases, leaving 7 bases not matched to a gene. The CDR3 covers 13 residues. Germline loops: CDR1 MNHNY, CDR2 SVGAGI (reference sequence). For the CDR3, the DNA is TGTGCCAGCAGCTATACCGGGACAGCTGAAGCTTTCTTT. Its translation is CASSYTGTAEAFF.

The CDR3, as DNA: TGTGCCAGTAGTTTTGTTCTGGGAAGACAGCCCCAGCATTTT. Protein sequence: CASSFVLGRQPQHF. This chain links TRBV19 with TRBJ1-5, with D unclear. CDR1 and CDR2 (germline): LNHDA, SQIVND (reference sequence). The V end was cut by 5 bases, the J end by 7 bases, with 15 bases between. The CDR3 spans 14 residues.

This sequence joins TRBV10-3 and TRBJ2-3; TRBD1 matches 8 bases. V lost 8 bases and J lost 2; bases outside the gene matches: 9. Per the germline V gene, CDR1 is ENHRY and CDR2 is SYGVKD. This CDR3 comprises 15 residues. The DNA of the CDR3 is TGTGCCATCTCTGACCTGGACAGGGCCACAGATACGCAGTATTTT. Amino acid sequence: CAISDLDRATDTQYF.

The gene calls are TRBV10-3 and TRBJ2-6, with 10 bases fitting TRBD1. Trimming took 4 bases from V and 4 from J; bases not matched to a gene: 13. Per germline, CDR1 ENHRY and CDR2 SYGVKD. The CDR3 totals 19 residues. CDR3 residues: CAISGPGTGETPGANVLTF. In DNA, the CDR3 is TGTGCCATCAGTGGCCCCGGGACAGGGGAAACCCCGGGGGCCAACGTCCTGACTTTC.

The rearrangement joins TRBV29-1 to TRBJ2-6, with D tentatively TRBD2 (5 bases). The V and J ends lost 6 bases and 3 bases respectively, with 6 bases between them. From germline, CDR1 is SQVTM and CDR2 ANQGSEA. The CDR3 is made up of 12 amino acids. Here the CDR3 DNA reads TGCAGCGTCGGAGGTGGGGCCAACGTCCTGACTTTC. Protein sequence: CSVGGGANVLTF.

The rearrangement links TRBV4-2 to TRBJ1-1; D call uncertain. The CDR3 totals 14 residues. Trimming shortened V by 4 bases and J by 2 bases, and 11 bases separated the two germline ends. Germline V gene lookup returns CDR1 LGHNA and CDR2 YNFKEQ. The CDR3 DNA is TGTGCCAGCAGCCCCAAGGAGATCAACACTGAAGCTTTCTTT. It encodes CASSPKEINTEAFF.

This clone was detected only once. The rearrangement links TRBV5-4 to TRBJ2-5, with a weak D call TRBD1 (6 bases). Germline V gives CDR1 SGHNT, CDR2 YYREEE (reference sequence). V dropped 0 bases and J dropped 3 bases, with 9 bases sitting between them. CDR3 size: 14 residues. The CDR3 loop reads CASSLARTEETQYF. The CDR3 DNA reads as TGTGCCAGCAGCTTGGCGAGGACAGAAGAGACCCAGTACTTC.

The genes are TRBV11-2 and TRBJ2-7, with a possible D match to TRBD1 (6 bases). V was pared by 5 bases and J by 7 bases, with 21 bases between. The V gene's germline CDR1 is SGHAT and CDR2 FQNNGV. CDR3 length: 15 amino acids. The CDR3 DNA sequence: TGTGCCAGCAGCATTCTGGTGGCAGCGAGGGGGGAGCAGTACTTC. Residues: CASSILVAARGEQYF.

The V and J genes are TRBV29-1 and TRBJ2-3, with 8 nucleotides matching TRBD2. Germline CDR1 reads SQVTM; CDR2 reads ANQGSEA. The ends lost 6 bases at V and 4 bases at J; junction bases unmatched: 6. The CDR3 sequence is 13 residues long. This chain's CDR3 is CSVGTSAADTQYF. For the CDR3, the DNA is TGCAGCGTCGGGACTAGTGCGGCAGATACGCAGTATTTT.

As to this clone: The same CDR3 can be traced to other DNA sequences in this sample. CDR3 loop: CASSERTANTGELFF. Here the CDR3 DNA reads TGTGCCAGCAGTGAGCGGACTGCGAACACCGGGGAGCTGTTTTTT. J is TRBJ2-2 and V is TRBV25-1, with a weak D call TRBD2 (5 bases). V lost 3 bases and J lost 0, with 8 bases in between. The germline gives CDR1 MGHDK, CDR2 SYGVNS. The CDR3 runs 15 residues.

The chain combines TRBV5-6 with TRBJ2-7; D gene unclear. With 2 bases removed from V and 6 bases from J, the gap between germline ends came to 9 bases. Per germline, CDR1 SGHDT and CDR2 YYEEEE. There are 12 residues in the CDR3. The CDR3 region is CASSFSVREQYF. The DNA for the CDR3 is TGTGCCAGCAGCTTCTCAGTCCGCGAGCAGTACTTC.

CDR3 sequence reads: CAWRTQGPTSYGYTF. The CDR3 region has the DNA TGTGCCTGGAGGACCCAGGGTCCGACGAGCTATGGCTACACCTTC. The rearrangement uses TRBV30 and TRBJ1-2, with D perhaps TRBD1 (5 bases). The CDR3 sequence is 15 residues long. V lost 3 bases, J lost 4 bases, and 18 bases lay in between. The germline V gene encodes CDR1 GTSNPN and CDR2 SVGIG (reference sequence).

This clone has only one observation. The chain employs TRBV12-5 and TRBJ2-5; the D is unclear. Trimming left V 6 bases short and J 2 bases short, with 13 bases between. The CDR3 has 14 residues. In germline, CDR1 is LGHNT, CDR2 FRNRAP. This CDR3 is CASGWERIQETQYF. The CDR3 DNA sequence: TGTGCTAGTGGATGGGAAAGGATACAAGAGACCCAGTACTTC. Supplemented by reference TRBV12-5 and TRBJ2-5, the full variable domain reads DARVTQTPRHKVTEMGQEVTMRCQPILGHNTVFWYRQTMMQGLELLAYFRNRAPLDDSGMPKDRFSAEMPDATLATLKIQPSEPRDSAVYFCASGWERIQETQYFGPGTRLLVL.

As concerns this clone: Other DNA sequences in the sample encode the same CDR3. This chain links TRBV29-1 with TRBJ1-4; TRBD1 agrees at 7 bases. The CDR3 covers 12 residues. V lost 3 bases and J lost 6; bases outside the gene matches: 1. Germline values: CDR1 SQVTM, CDR2 ANQGSEA. The CDR3 protein is CSVDRGDEKLFF. The CDR3 bases are TGCAGCGTTGACAGGGGGGATGAAAAACTGTTTTTT.

The chain employs TRBV15 and TRBJ2-1; TRBD1 or TRBD2 may be the D gene (5 bases each). The CDR3 is 12 residues long. Trimming shortened V by 3 bases and J by 9 bases, and 9 bases separated the two germline ends. Germline lookup yields CDR1 LNHNV and CDR2 YYDKDF (reference sequence). The CDR3 nucleotides are TGTGCCACCAGCAGGGGAGACAGTGAGCAGTTCTTC. Its protein is CATSRGDSEQFF.

Written as DNA, the CDR3 is TGTGCCAGCACACGGGACAGGCGTTCCTACGAGCAGTACTTC. Its protein product is CASTRDRRSYEQYF. The chain employs TRBV6-5 and TRBJ2-7; 8 bases are shared with TRBD1. V gave up 7 bases and J gave up 1 base; unmatched junction bases: 6. CDR1 MNHEY and CDR2 SVGAGI come from the germline V gene. The CDR3 is 14 amino acids.

This chain uses TRBV30 with TRBJ1-2; D unresolved. The germline V gene has CDR1 GTSNPN and CDR2 SVGIG (reference sequence). Trimming took 7 bases from V and 0 from J, leaving 9 bases between them. CDR3 length: 12 residues. The CDR3 coding sequence is TGTGCCTCCCCAGGAGCTAACTATGGCTACACCTTC. Translating it yields CASPGANYGYTF.

V and J are TRBV29-1 and TRBJ2-7, with TRBD1 matching 10 bases. The ends lost 7 bases at V and 5 bases at J; junction bases unmatched: 8. The CDR3 contains 13 residues. Germline V lookup: CDR1 SQVTM, CDR2 ANQGSEA. The CDR3 region is CSARRDRGHEQYF. The CDR3 DNA sequence: TGCAGCGCCCGCCGGGACAGGGGCCACGAGCAGTACTTC.

The chain carries TRBV2 and TRBJ2-3; 9 bases align to TRBD2. The V gene's germline CDR1 is SNHLY and CDR2 FYNNEI. This CDR3 is 14 amino acids long. Trimming cost V 5 bases and J 6 bases; bases outside gene matches: 6. The CDR3 DNA sequence: TGTGCCAGCAGTTATCCGGGACTAGCCGATACGCAGTATTTT. Amino acid sequence: CASSYPGLADTQYF. Complete variable domain (other parts from reference TRBV2 and TRBJ2-3): EPEVTQTPSHQVTQMGQEVILRCVPISNHLYFYWYRQILGQKVEFLVSFYNNEISEKSEIFDDQFSVERPDGSNFTLKIRSTKLEDSAMYFCASSYPGLADTQYFGPGTRLTVL.

V and J are TRBV29-1 and TRBJ1-1; no clear D. The CDR3 contains 13 residues. The V end lost 5 bases, the J end lost 3 bases, and 13 bases lay between the germline ends. The germline V gene has CDR1 SQVTM and CDR2 ANQGSEA. The CDR3 region has the DNA TGCAGCGTTCAGCTTCGGGCAGACACTGAAGCTTTCTTT. Translation: CSVQLRADTEAFF.

The J gene is TRBJ1-2, the V gene TRBV6-5; maybe TRBD1 (6 bases). V was pared by 6 bases and J by 8 bases, with 16 bases between. The germline V gene encodes CDR1 MNHEY and CDR2 SVGAGI. This CDR3 contains 13 residues. In nucleotides, the CDR3 is TGTGCCAGCAGATACCAAACAGGGCTCGGCTACACCTTC. It specifies CASRYQTGLGYTF.

The chain carries TRBV12-5 and TRBJ2-7; D might be TRBD2 (5 bases). Germline CDR1 reads LGHNT; CDR2 reads FRNRAP. The CDR3 is 14 amino acids. Deletions cut 2 bases from V and 4 bases from J, with 12 bases between. Here the CDR3 DNA reads TGTGCTAGTGGTTTGAGGCTAGCACTATACGAGCAGTACTTC. Encoded protein: CASGLRLALYEQYF.

V is TRBV20-1 and J is TRBJ2-5, with D possibly matching TRBD1 (7 bases). Germline loops: CDR1 DFQATT, CDR2 SNEGSKA (reference sequence). CDR3 length equals 10 residues. V was clipped by 6 bases and J by 10 bases, with 12 bases between them. The CDR3 here is CSAGQGGQYF. The CDR3 DNA sequence: TGCAGTGCGGGTCAGGGGGGCCAGTACTTC.

This chain uses TRBV7-9 with TRBJ2-5; no clear D gene. The CDR3 runs to 13 residues. V was shortened by 2 bases and J by 4 bases, with 8 bases between the two germline ends. Looked up from germline, CDR1 is SEHNR and CDR2 is FQNEAQ (reference sequence). CDR3 in amino acids: CASSLSPAETQYF. The CDR3 region has the DNA TGTGCCAGCAGCTTATCTCCAGCAGAGACCCAGTACTTC.

This clone has only a few counts. The chain recombines TRBV5-6 with TRBJ1-2; D not resolved. Germline loops: CDR1 SGHDT, CDR2 YYEEEE. The germline V and J ends were trimmed by 7 bases and 4 bases, with 17 bases remaining between them. The CDR3 has 14 amino acids. The CDR3 bases are TGTGCCAGCTCAAGGGTTATCACATTCTATGGCTACACCTTC. Its translation is CASSRVITFYGYTF.

The CDR3 region is CASSLLSGVYNEQFF. The CDR3 nucleotides are TGCGCCAGCAGCTTGCTATCCGGGGTCTACAATGAGCAGTTCTTC. The V call is TRBV5-1, the J call TRBJ2-1; D is possibly TRBD2 (5 bases). Per germline, CDR1 SGHRS and CDR2 YFSETQ. V shed 1 base and J shed 3 bases, with 11 bases lying between them. This CDR3 has 15 residues.

This chain connects TRBV29-1 to TRBJ1-1; 7 bases line up with TRBD1. The CDR3 covers 13 residues. V trimming: 6 bases; J trimming: 0 bases; junction bases outside the gene matches: 4. Germline assignment: CDR1 SQVTM and CDR2 ANQGSEA. The CDR3: CSVDRAMNTEAFF. The CDR3 DNA reads TGCAGCGTAGACAGGGCCATGAACACTGAAGCTTTCTTT.

This clone has more than one count but fewer than ten. The rearrangement joins TRBV7-9 to TRBJ1-2; D might be TRBD1 (5 bases). The germline CDR1 and CDR2 sequences are SEHNR and FQNEAQ (reference sequence). There are 15 residues in the CDR3. V was trimmed by 4 bases and J by 4 bases, leaving 16 bases between them. This CDR3 is CASSSLRGLGYGYTF. CDR3 nucleotides: TGTGCCAGCAGCTCCCTGCGGGGACTCGGCTATGGCTACACCTTC.